One T cell receptor (beta chain) is described in this entry. These data come from a study of cytomegalovirus exposure and HLA in healthy donors. The PCR made use of 60 Vbeta and 13 Jbeta primers. Sequencing was performed with immunoSEQ multiplex PCR; in TCRdb, only in-frame clones are kept and a portion is missing. The data contain about 82,000 clones, over 65% of them seen just once; the ten biggest clones take up 20% to 25%. V dropped 8 bases and J dropped 1; count of bases not matched to a gene: 8. Germline-derived CDR1 and CDR2 are MGHDK and SYGVNS. The CDR3 is 16 amino acids. The receptor was derived from a man aged 25-40 years in good health and CMV-seropositive. The chain has TRBV25-1 and TRBJ1-3; 10 bases agree with TRBD1. Sequenced: PBMCs. The CDR3 loop reads CASSRGTGASGNTIYF. CDR3 DNA: TGTGCCAGCTCAAGAGGGACAGGGGCTTCTGGAAACACCATATATTTT.